One sample yielded the 15 T cell receptor beta chains listed below, sequenced in a study of T cell repertoires in cytomegalovirus infection. TCRdb analysed the reads with MiXCR anew, one entry per CDR3 protein. Found here are 250,000 to 350,000 distinct CDR3 sequences, around 25% of them singletons; the top ten hold about 15%. The specimen sequenced was PBMCs. These receptors were obtained from a human donor in good health (CMV status not recorded). Some clones in this sample may be carry-over from other donors' samples.

This clonotype has only a few counts. The J gene is TRBJ2-7, the V gene TRBV28; 8 bases align to TRBD2. The CDR3 has 18 residues. Germline V gives CDR1 MDHEN, CDR2 SYDVKM. After removal of 6 bases from V and 0 bases from J, the junction contained 16 bases not matched to a gene. The CDR3 reads CASRPPSASGQISYEQYF. DNA for the CDR3: TGTGCCAGCAGACCCCCATCAGCTAGCGGGCAAATCTCCTACGAGCAGTACTTC.

The chain couples TRBV12-3 or TRBV12-4 to TRBJ1-1, with unresolved D. This CDR3 contains 14 residues. Trimming left V 6 bases short and J 0 bases short, with 11 bases between. The CDR3 coding sequence is TGTGCCAGCAGCCGACACCTCATGAACACTGAAGCTTTCTTT. Protein product: CASSRHLMNTEAFF.

The chain combines TRBV20-1 with TRBJ2-1; TRBD2 agrees at 7 bases. The CDR3 covers 16 residues. V lost 0 bases, J lost 2 bases, and 7 bases stayed unmatched. Germline-derived CDR1 and CDR2 are DFQATT and SNEGSKA (reference sequence). The CDR3 DNA is TGCAGTGCTAGAGACCCCCGCGGGAGTGCCTACAATGAGCAGTTCTTC. Its translation is CSARDPRGSAYNEQFF.

This clonotype was counted at least ten times. This chain links TRBV7-2 with TRBJ2-4, with 8 bases lining up with TRBD2. The germline V gene has CDR1 SGHTA and CDR2 FQGNSA. The CDR3 contains 16 residues. Unmatched junction bases numbered 8, after V lost 5 bases and J lost 2 bases. The CDR3 is CASSLGGGTTKNIQYF. Here the CDR3 DNA reads TGTGCCAGCAGCCTAGGCGGGGGGACTACCAAAAACATTCAGTACTTC.

This clonotype was observed many times. The rearrangement joins TRBV7-2 to TRBJ2-5; D remains unclear. From germline, CDR1 is SGHTA and CDR2 FQGNSA. Trimming took 5 bases from V and 4 from J, leaving 14 bases between them. The CDR3 extends over 14 amino acids. Here the CDR3 reads CASSPRVDRETQYF. The CDR3 nucleotides are TGTGCCAGCAGCCCTCGGGTCGACCGAGAGACCCAGTACTTC.

The rearrangement uses TRBV20-1 and TRBJ2-7, with 8 bases aligning to TRBD1. Trimming at V came to 0 bases and at J to 2 bases, leaving 3 bases not matched to a gene. The CDR3 spans 14 residues. CDR1 and CDR2 from the germline V gene are DFQATT and SNEGSKA (reference sequence). The CDR3, as DNA: TGCAGTGCTAGAGATTCCAGGGGGCCCTACGAGCAGTACTTC. It translates to CSARDSRGPYEQYF.

This clonotype has more than one count but fewer than ten. The chain has TRBV27 and TRBJ1-1; unclear D gene. The CDR3 extends over 15 amino acids. The ends were cut back, 3 bases at V and 3 bases at J, with 14 bases in the middle. CDR1 MNHEY and CDR2 SMNVEV come from the germline V gene (reference sequence). In DNA form, the CDR3 reads TGTGCCAGCAGTTTTTCTCGACTGGGCTACACTGAAGCTTTCTTT. It is translated as CASSFSRLGYTEAFF.

V is TRBV10-3 and J is TRBJ2-1; 15 positions match TRBD2. Germline lookup yields CDR1 ENHRY and CDR2 SYGVKD. This CDR3 contains 17 residues. The trim removed 7 bases at V and 0 bases at J, leaving 4 bases unmatched. The CDR3, as DNA: TGTGCCATCAAGGGGACTAGCGGGGGGAGCTCCTACAATGAGCAGTTCTTC. Translation gives CAIKGTSGGSSYNEQFF.

At least ten counts were recorded for this clonotype. The CDR3 sequence: CASSLAGGVGSNIQYF. The CDR3 DNA is TGTGCCAGCAGCCTCGCGGGGGGGGTAGGGTCCAACATTCAGTACTTC. The chain recombines TRBV7-2 with TRBJ2-4; 9 bases agree with TRBD2. From germline, CDR1 is SGHTA and CDR2 FQGNSA. Losses at the gene ends were 5 bases for V and 7 bases for J; bases not matched to a gene: 12. The CDR3 has 16 residues. Looking up the rest from reference TRBV7-2 and TRBJ2-4 gives the full variable domain: GAGVSQSPSNKVTEKGKDVELRCDPISGHTALYWYRQSLGQGLEFLIYFQGNSAPDKSGLPSDRFSAERTGGSVSTLTIQRTQQEDSAVYLCASSLAGGVGSNIQYFGAGTRLSVL.

This clonotype was seen more than once but under ten times. This sequence joins TRBV19 and TRBJ2-5; the match to TRBD2 covers 11 bases. Trimming at V came to 3 bases and at J to 5 bases, leaving 14 bases not matched to a gene. CDR3 length: 18 residues. Germline CDR1 reads LNHDA; CDR2 reads SQIVND (reference sequence). The CDR3 DNA is TGTGCCAGTAGTATCCGAACGGGTAGCGGGGGGGCCCGGGAGACCCAGTACTTC. Its protein product is CASSIRTGSGGARETQYF. The full variable domain, its missing parts supplied by reference TRBV19 and TRBJ2-5, is DGGITQSPKYLFRKEGQNVTLSCEQNLNHDAMYWYRQDPGQGLRLIYYSQIVNDFQKGDIAEGYSVSREKKESFPLTVTSAQKNPTAFYLCASSIRTGSGGARETQYFGPGTRLLVL.

This chain uses TRBV7-6 with TRBJ2-1; 9 bases agree with TRBD2. The junction had 2 bases not matched to a gene; V was cut back by 4 bases and J by 10 bases. From germline, CDR1 is SGHVS and CDR2 FNYEAQ. This CDR3 has 12 amino acids. Written as DNA, the CDR3 is TGTGCCAGCAGCTCTGGACTAGCGGAGCAGTTCTTC. It translates to CASSSGLAEQFF.

CDR3 region: CASSLGRAYNEQFF. The CDR3 nucleotides read TGTGCCAGCAGCTTAGGCAGAGCCTACAATGAGCAGTTCTTC. V is TRBV11-2 and J is TRBJ2-1; D unclear. Germline CDR1 reads SGHAT; CDR2 reads FQNNGV. The CDR3 consists of 14 residues. V lost 1 base and J lost 2, with 6 bases in between.

This clonotype was observed a handful of times. This chain joins TRBV18 and TRBJ1-5, with unresolved D. The CDR3 length is 13 residues. V was clipped by 3 bases and J by 3 bases, with 6 bases between them. Germline V gene data show CDR1 as KGHSH and CDR2 as LQKENI. The CDR3 reads CASSPLDNQPQHF. The DNA for the CDR3 is TGTGCCAGCTCACCGCTCGACAATCAGCCCCAGCATTTT.

This clonotype was detected only a few times. This chain connects TRBV2 to TRBJ2-2; D might be TRBD2 (6 bases). Germline CDR1 SNHLY, CDR2 FYNNEI. The V and J ends lost 8 bases and 5 bases respectively, with 18 bases between them. The CDR3 length is 15 residues. The CDR3 region has the DNA TGTGCCAGCGCCCCCCTGGGGGGAGGAACCGGGGAGCTGTTTTTT. Its translation: CASAPLGGGTGELFF.

This clonotype was picked up a small number of times. The chain has TRBV25-1 and TRBJ1-1; 9 positions match TRBD1. Germline trimming cut 3 bases from V and 4 bases from J; bases unmatched to any gene: 6. There are 15 residues in the CDR3. Looked up from germline, CDR1 is MGHDK and CDR2 is SYGVNS. The CDR3 protein is CASSETTGGLTEAFF. Written as DNA, the CDR3 is TGTGCCAGCAGTGAGACAACAGGGGGCCTCACTGAAGCTTTCTTT.